This TCR beta chain was identified in a study of blood T cell repertoires in COVID-19. Trimming took off 0 bases at V and 4 bases at J, with 7 bases between the two ends. This CDR3 has 13 residues. Germline CDR1 and CDR2: GTSNPN and SVGIG (reference sequence). TCRdb keeps only in-frame clones here, not all; method: immunoSEQ multiplex PCR. Of some 150,000 clones listed, almost 80% are singletons. The receptor's source is a man aged 50 or older with active or convalescent COVID-19. The chain recombines TRBV30 with TRBJ1-5, with a weak D call TRBD1 (5 bases). Source material: peripheral blood. CDR3 amino acids: CAWSVSGNQPQHF. CDR3 DNA sequence: TGTGCCTGGAGTGTATCAGGGAATCAGCCCCAGCATTTT.